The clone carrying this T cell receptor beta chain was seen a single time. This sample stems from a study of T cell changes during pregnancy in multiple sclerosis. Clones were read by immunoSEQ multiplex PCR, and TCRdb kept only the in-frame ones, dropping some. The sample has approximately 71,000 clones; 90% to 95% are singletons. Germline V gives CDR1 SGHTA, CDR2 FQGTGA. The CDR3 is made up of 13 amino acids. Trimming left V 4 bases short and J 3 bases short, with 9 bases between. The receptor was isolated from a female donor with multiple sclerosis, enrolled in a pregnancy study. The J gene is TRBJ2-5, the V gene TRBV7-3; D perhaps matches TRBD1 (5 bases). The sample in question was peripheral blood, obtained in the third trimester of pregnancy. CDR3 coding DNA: TGTGCCAGCAGCTATGACAGAGAAGAGACCCAGTACTTC. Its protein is CASSYDREETQYF.